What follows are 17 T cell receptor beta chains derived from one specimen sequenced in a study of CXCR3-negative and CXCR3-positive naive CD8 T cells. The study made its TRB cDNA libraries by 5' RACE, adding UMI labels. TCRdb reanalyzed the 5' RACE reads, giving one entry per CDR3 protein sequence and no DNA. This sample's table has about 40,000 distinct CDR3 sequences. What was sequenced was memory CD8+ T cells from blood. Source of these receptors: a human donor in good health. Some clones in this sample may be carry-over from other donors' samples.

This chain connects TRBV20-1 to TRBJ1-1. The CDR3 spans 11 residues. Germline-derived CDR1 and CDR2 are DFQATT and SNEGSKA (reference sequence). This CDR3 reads CSARVGTEAFF.

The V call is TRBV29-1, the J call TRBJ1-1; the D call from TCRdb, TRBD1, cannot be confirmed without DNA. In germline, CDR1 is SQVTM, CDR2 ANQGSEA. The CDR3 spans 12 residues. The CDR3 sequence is CSLILSGTEAFF.

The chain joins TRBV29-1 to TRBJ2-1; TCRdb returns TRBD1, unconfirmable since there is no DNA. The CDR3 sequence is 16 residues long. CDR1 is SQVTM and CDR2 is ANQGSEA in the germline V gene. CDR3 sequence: CSVESPGGPSQVEQFF.

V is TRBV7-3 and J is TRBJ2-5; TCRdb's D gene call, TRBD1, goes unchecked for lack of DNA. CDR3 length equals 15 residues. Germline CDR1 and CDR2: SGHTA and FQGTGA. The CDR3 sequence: CASSWAGGQSETQYF.

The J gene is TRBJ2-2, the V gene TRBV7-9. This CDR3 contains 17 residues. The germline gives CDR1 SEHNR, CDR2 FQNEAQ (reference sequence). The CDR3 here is CASSLGVGQSNTGELFF.

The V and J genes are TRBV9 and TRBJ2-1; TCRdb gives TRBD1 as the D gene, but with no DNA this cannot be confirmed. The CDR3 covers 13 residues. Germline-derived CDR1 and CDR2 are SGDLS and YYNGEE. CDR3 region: CASTDSLYNEQFF.

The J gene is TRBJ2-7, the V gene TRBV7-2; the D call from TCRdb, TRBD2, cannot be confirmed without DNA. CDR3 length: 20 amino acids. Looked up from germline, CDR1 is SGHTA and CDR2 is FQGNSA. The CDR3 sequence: CASSLEGGLTMANPNPEQYF.

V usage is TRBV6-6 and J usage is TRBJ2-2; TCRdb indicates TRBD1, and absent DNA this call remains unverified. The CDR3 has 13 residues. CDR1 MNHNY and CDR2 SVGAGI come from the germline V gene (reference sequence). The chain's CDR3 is CASWGQFTGELFF.

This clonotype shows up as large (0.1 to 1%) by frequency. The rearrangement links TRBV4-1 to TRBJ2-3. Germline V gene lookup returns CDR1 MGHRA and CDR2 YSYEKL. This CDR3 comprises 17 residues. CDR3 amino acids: CASSQDSASVSTDTQYF.

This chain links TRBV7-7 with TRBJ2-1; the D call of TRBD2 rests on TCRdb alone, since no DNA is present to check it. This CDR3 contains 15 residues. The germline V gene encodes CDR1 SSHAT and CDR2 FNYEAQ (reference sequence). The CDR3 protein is CASSLAAGPYNEQFF.

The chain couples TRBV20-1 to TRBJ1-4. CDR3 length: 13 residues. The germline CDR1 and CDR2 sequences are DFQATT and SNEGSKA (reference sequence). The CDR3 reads CSAFDTPNEKLFF.

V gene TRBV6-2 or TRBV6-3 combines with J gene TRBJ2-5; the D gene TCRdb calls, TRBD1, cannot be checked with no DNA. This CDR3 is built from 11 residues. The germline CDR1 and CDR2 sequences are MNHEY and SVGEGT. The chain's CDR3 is CASPGGGTQYF.

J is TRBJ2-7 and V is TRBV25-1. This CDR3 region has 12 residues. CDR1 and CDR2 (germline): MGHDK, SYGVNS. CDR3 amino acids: CASSHRGYEQYF.

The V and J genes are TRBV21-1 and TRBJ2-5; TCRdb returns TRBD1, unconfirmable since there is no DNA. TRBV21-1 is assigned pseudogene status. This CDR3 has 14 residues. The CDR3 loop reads CASSKGQGGETQYF.

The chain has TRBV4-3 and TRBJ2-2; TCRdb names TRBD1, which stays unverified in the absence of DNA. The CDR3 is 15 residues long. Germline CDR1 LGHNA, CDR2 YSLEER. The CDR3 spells CASRSDRTNTGELFF.

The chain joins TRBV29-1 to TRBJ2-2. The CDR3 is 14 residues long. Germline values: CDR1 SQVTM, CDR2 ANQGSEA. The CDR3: CSVEIRPSTGELFF.

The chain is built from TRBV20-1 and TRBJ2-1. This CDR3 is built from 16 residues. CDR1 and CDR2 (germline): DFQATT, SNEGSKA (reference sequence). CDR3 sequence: CSASAWAVETYNEQFF.